One and the same sample provided the 17 T cell receptor beta chains below, sequenced in a study of OX40 agonist ivuxolimab in advanced cancers. Sequencing was performed with immunoSEQ multiplex PCR; in TCRdb, only in-frame clones are kept and a portion is missing. This table has 13,000 to 15,000 clones, around 79% appearing once. The material was CD4+ or CD8+ T cells sorted from blood, obtained in a trial of the OX40 agonist ivuxolimab. These receptors were obtained from an adult with an advanced solid tumor such as melanoma, head and neck, liver or kidney cancer.

The V gene is TRBV6-5, the J gene TRBJ2-7; 7 positions agree with TRBD2. CDR3 length: 14 residues. The germline gives CDR1 MNHEY, CDR2 SVGAGI. V shed 7 bases, J shed 1 base, and the junction held 7 bases outside the gene matches. The DNA for the CDR3 is TGTGCCAGCACCCCTTGGGAGGGGTCCTACGAGCAGTACTTC. Encoded protein: CASTPWEGSYEQYF.

This clone was observed a few times. The CDR3: CASSQDLLRDGSFYYGYTF. The CDR3 DNA follows: TGCGCCAGCAGCCAAGATCTCCTTAGGGACGGAAGCTTTTACTATGGCTACACCTTC. This chain joins TRBV4-3 and TRBJ1-2; tentative D call: TRBD1 (5 bases). Germline V gene lookup returns CDR1 LGHNA and CDR2 YSLEER. CDR3 size: 19 residues. Trimming cost V 0 bases and J 3 bases, with 23 bases left between them.

The gene calls are TRBV13 and TRBJ1-1; perhaps TRBD1 as D (5 bases). CDR1 PRHDT and CDR2 FYEKMQ come from the germline V gene (reference sequence). This CDR3 has 16 residues. V was clipped by 10 bases and J by 2 bases, with 23 bases between them. As DNA, the CDR3 is TGTGCCACCGACTCGATCGAAGAGGGGATTAACACTGAAGCTTTCTTT. It specifies CATDSIEEGINTEAFF.

CDR3 amino acids: CASSSLTSGYEQYF. In nucleotides, the CDR3 is TGTGCCAGCAGTTCTCTAACTTCCGGCTACGAGCAGTACTTC. This chain links TRBV27 with TRBJ2-7; D unresolved. The germline V and J ends were trimmed by 4 bases and 3 bases, with 13 bases remaining between them. This CDR3 comprises 14 residues. CDR1 and CDR2 (germline): MNHEY, SMNVEV (reference sequence).

The chain couples TRBV7-9 to TRBJ1-1, with D possibly matching TRBD1 (5 bases). The germline CDR1 and CDR2 sequences are SEHNR and FQNEAQ (reference sequence). Trimming shortened V by 6 bases and J by 8 bases, and 7 bases separated the two germline ends. The CDR3 length is 10 residues. In DNA, the CDR3 is TGTGCCAGCAGGGGGACGGAAGCTTTCTTT. It yields the protein CASRGTEAFF.

The chain carries TRBV28 and TRBJ2-3, with 7 bases lining up with TRBD2. Per the germline V gene, CDR1 is MDHEN and CDR2 is SYDVKM. CDR3 length: 15 residues. The J segment lost 3 bases and the V segment lost 4 bases, leaving 7 bases of the junction unmatched. The CDR3 here is CASSSRTSWTDTQYF. The CDR3 DNA sequence: TGTGCCAGCAGTTCGAGGACTAGTTGGACAGATACGCAGTATTTT.

The V gene is TRBV28, the J gene TRBJ1-6; TRBD1 is a possible D gene (5 bases). Germline assignment: CDR1 MDHEN and CDR2 SYDVKM. V was pared by 6 bases and J by 4 bases, with 13 bases between. The CDR3 is made up of 15 amino acids. The CDR3 DNA follows: TGTGCCAGCAGATTTCTGGGGGGGTATAATTCACCCCTCCACTTT. This gives the protein CASRFLGGYNSPLHF. The entire variable domain, with the rest obtained from reference TRBV28 and TRBJ1-6, is as follows: DVKVTQSSRYLVKRTGEKVFLECVQDMDHENMFWYRQDPGLGLRLIYFSYDVKMKEKGDIPEGYSVSREKKERFSLILESASTNQTSMYLCASRFLGGYNSPLHFGNGTRLTVT.

The genes are TRBV28 and TRBJ1-5; the match to TRBD1 covers 8 bases. CDR3 length: 15 amino acids. The germline V gene encodes CDR1 MDHEN and CDR2 SYDVKM. V dropped 3 bases and J dropped 7; count of bases not matched to a gene: 8. CDR3 amino acids: CASSFLTGAQQPQHF. The CDR3 nucleotides read TGTGCCAGCAGTTTCTTGACAGGGGCTCAACAGCCCCAGCATTTT.

V and J are TRBV5-6 and TRBJ2-2; no definite D call. V was pared by 4 bases and J by 2 bases, with 9 bases between. Per the germline V gene, CDR1 is SGHDT and CDR2 is YYEEEE. The CDR3 contains 14 residues. DNA for the CDR3: TGTGCCAGCAGCGCCGGGCTTAACACCGGGGAGCTGTTTTTT. This sequence encodes CASSAGLNTGELFF. The full variable domain, in which reference TRBV5-6 and TRBJ2-2 provide the parts outside the CDR3, is DAGVTQSPTHLIKTRGQQVTLRCSPKSGHDTVSWYQQALGQGPQFIFQYYEEEERQRGNFPDRFSGHQFPNYSSELNVNALLLGDSALYLCASSAGLNTGELFFGEGSRLTVL.

CDR3 coding DNA: TGTGCCAGCAGTTACGCTACAGGGAACACCGGGGAGCTGTTTTTT. This sequence encodes CASSYATGNTGELFF. The chain uses TRBV6-5 and TRBJ2-2; tentative D call: TRBD1 (5 bases). CDR1 and CDR2 from the germline V gene are MNHEY and SVGAGI. V dropped 2 bases and J dropped 1 base, with 8 bases sitting between them. The CDR3 totals 15 residues.

The chain joins TRBV15 to TRBJ2-5; D may be TRBD1 or TRBD2 (5 bases each). The CDR3 totals 15 residues. V was shortened by 1 base and J by 0 bases, with 9 bases between the two germline ends. Germline V gene data show CDR1 as LNHNV and CDR2 as YYDKDF (reference sequence). CDR3 coding DNA: TGTGCCACCAGCAGAGGGGGGTTGAACCAAGAGACCCAGTACTTC. Translating gives CATSRGGLNQETQYF.

The J gene is TRBJ1-1, the V gene TRBV2; possibly TRBD1 for D (6 bases). CDR3 size: 14 residues. V lost 5 bases and J 2 bases, leaving 12 bases between the germline ends. In germline, CDR1 is SNHLY, CDR2 FYNNEI. CDR3 sequence reads: CASSYGQLNTEAFF. In nucleotides, the CDR3 is TGTGCCAGCAGTTACGGACAGCTTAACACTGAAGCTTTCTTT.

The genes are TRBV5-6 and TRBJ2-3, with a possible D match to TRBD1 (6 bases). CDR3 length equals 17 residues. The V and J ends lost 3 bases and 0 bases respectively, with 17 bases between them. Looked up from germline, CDR1 is SGHDT and CDR2 is YYEEEE. The CDR3: CASSYPGQQASTDTQYF. The CDR3 DNA sequence: TGTGCCAGCAGCTACCCCGGACAGCAGGCTAGCACAGATACGCAGTATTTT.

The rearrangement links TRBV27 to TRBJ2-1; D may be TRBD2 (5 bases). Germline lookup yields CDR1 MNHEY and CDR2 SMNVEV (reference sequence). The V end lost 8 bases, the J end lost 2 bases, and 10 bases lay between the germline ends. The CDR3 has 13 residues. This chain's CDR3 is CASGSGAYNEQFF. DNA for the CDR3: TGTGCCAGCGGCTCCGGGGCCTACAATGAGCAGTTCTTC.

The chain carries TRBV7-9 and TRBJ2-1; no definite D call. Germline V lookup: CDR1 SEHNR, CDR2 FQNEAQ (reference sequence). The V end was cut by 4 bases, the J end by 1 base, with 14 bases between. This CDR3 is 16 amino acids long. The CDR3 loop is CASSSVMAVSYNEQFF. In DNA form, the CDR3 reads TGTGCCAGCAGCTCGGTCATGGCGGTATCCTACAATGAGCAGTTCTTC.

V and J are TRBV5-6 and TRBJ2-7; no clear D. Germline V gene sequence: CDR1 SGHDT, CDR2 YYEEEE. V shed 5 bases and J shed 3 bases, with 12 bases lying between them. The CDR3 length is 13 residues. CDR3 region: CASSPTSHYEQYF. CDR3 DNA: TGTGCCAGCAGTCCGACCAGTCACTACGAGCAGTACTTC.

This clone was observed a few times. This chain connects TRBV7-8 to TRBJ1-1; tentatively, D is TRBD1 (5 bases). The V end lost 5 bases, the J end lost 0 bases, and 7 bases lay between the germline ends. The CDR3 length is 13 residues. Germline values: CDR1 SGHVS, CDR2 FQNEAQ. CDR3 nucleotide sequence: TGTGCCAGCAGCCCGGGGCTGAACACTGAAGCTTTCTTT. Translation: CASSPGLNTEAFF.